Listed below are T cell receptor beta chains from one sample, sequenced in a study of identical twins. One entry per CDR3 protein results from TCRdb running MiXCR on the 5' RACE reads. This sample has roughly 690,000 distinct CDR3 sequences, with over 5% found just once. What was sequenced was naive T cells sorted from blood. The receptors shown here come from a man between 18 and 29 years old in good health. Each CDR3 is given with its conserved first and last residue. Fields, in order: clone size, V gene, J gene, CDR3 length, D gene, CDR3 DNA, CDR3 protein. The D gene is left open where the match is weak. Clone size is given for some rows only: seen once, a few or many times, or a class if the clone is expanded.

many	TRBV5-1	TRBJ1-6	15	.	TGCGCCAGCAGCTTGGGTGGGGAAAGTAATTCACCCCTCCACTTT	CASSLGGESNSPLHF
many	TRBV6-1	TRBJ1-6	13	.	TGTGCCAGCATGGGGCAGGGGCCCTTACCCCTCCACTTT	CASMGQGPLPLHF
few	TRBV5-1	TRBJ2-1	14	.	TGCGCCAGCAGCTTGGACGGATTCCGCGATGAGCAGTTCTTC	CASSLDGFRDEQFF
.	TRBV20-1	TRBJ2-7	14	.	TGCAGTGCTAGTGAGGCGGGGGCGGCCTACGAGCAGTACTTC	CSASEAGAAYEQYF
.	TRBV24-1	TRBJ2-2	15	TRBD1	TGTGCCACCAGTGAACCGGGACAGAAGACCGGGGAGCTGTTTTTT	CATSEPGQKTGELFF
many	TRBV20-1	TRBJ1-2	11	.	TGCAGTGCTGGGGCCAGGGTCGGCTACACCTTC	CSAGARVGYTF
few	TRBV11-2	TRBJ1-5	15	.	TGTGCCAGCAGCTTAGAGGGGGAAAGCAATCAGCCCCAGCATTTT	CASSLEGESNQPQHF
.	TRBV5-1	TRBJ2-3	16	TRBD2	TGCGCCAGCAGCCCTCGGGTGCGGACTAGCACAGATACGCAGTTTTTT	CASSPRVRTSTDTQFF
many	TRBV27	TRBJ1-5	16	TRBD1	TGTGCCAGCAGTCCCTACGGGGACAGGTTCAATCAGCCCCAGCATTTT	CASSPYGDRFNQPQHF
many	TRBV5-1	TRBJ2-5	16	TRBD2	TGCGCCAGCAGCTTCCGGTCTGGCGGGAGAGGAGAGACCCAGTACTTC	CASSFRSGGRGETQYF
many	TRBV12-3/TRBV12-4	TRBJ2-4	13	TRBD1	TGTGCCAGCAGTTCAGACAGGGGTAACATTCAGTACTTC	CASSSDRGNIQYF
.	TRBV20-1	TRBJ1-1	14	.	TGCAGTGCTAGCCCTATCGGGCAGAACACTGAAGCTTTCTTT	CSASPIGQNTEAFF
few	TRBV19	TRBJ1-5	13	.	TGTGCCAGTAGCGACAACCGAGATCAGCCCCAGCATTTT	CASSDNRDQPQHF
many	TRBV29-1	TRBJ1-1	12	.	TGCAGCGTTGCGAGTGGGAACACTGAAGCTTTCTTT	CSVASGNTEAFF
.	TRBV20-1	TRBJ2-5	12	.	TGCAGTGCCAAGACTCACCAAGAGACCCAGTACTTC	CSAKTHQETQYF
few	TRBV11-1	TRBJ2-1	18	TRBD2	TGTGCCAGCAGTTCCACTAAGATCGGGACTAGCTCCTACAATGAGCAGTTCTTC	CASSSTKIGTSSYNEQFF
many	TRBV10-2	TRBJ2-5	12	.	TGCGCCAGCAATGTGGGCAGTGGGACCCAGTACTTC	CASNVGSGTQYF
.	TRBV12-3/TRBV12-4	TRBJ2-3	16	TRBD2	TGTGCCAGCAGTGCCGGACTAGCAAAAATACTGAGCACGCAGTATTTT	CASSAGLAKILSTQYF